This T cell receptor (beta chain) was recovered during a study of shared clonotypes between healthy human individuals. General study points: Having only a few donors restricted how much genetic and exposure-history diversity was captured.

The method was immunoSEQ multiplex PCR; TCRdb's version includes in-frame clones alone and lacks a portion of them. The table lists about 680,000 clones, about 90% of them singletons. Germline-derived CDR1 and CDR2 are SGHTA and FQGNSA. This CDR3 has 15 amino acids. The J segment lost 5 bases and the V segment lost 8 bases, leaving 13 bases of the junction unmatched. CD45RO negativity and positive selection for CCR7 defined naive CD8 cells, a population that excluded terminally differentiated effector memory CD45RA+ cells. Note on this clone: Its specificity is not known.

The rearrangement links TRBV7-2 to TRBJ2-5; TRBD2 matches at 8 bases. The TCR originated in a man under 40 in good health. Specimen: naive CD8+ T cells sorted from blood. Written as DNA, the CDR3 is TGTGCCAGCTACCCTCGGGCGGGAGGTTGGGAGACCCAGTACTTC. Residues: CASYPRAGGWETQYF.